This T cell receptor (beta chain) was retrieved from a study of T cells in localized non-small cell lung cancer. Findings and limits, study-wide: Tumor samples were not multi-region, leaving intratumor heterogeneity unexcluded.

Of note for this clone: What it recognizes is unknown.

Some clones are missing from TCRdb's copy, which holds only in-frame ones; the method was immunoSEQ multiplex PCR. The table has 78,000 or so clones, about 83% seen once. The specimen was peripheral blood, collected before any cancer treatment. This TCR derives from a man aged 40-75 years with stage I lung adenocarcinoma.

The CDR3 sequence is CASTTGRMQETQYF. In DNA form, the CDR3 reads TGCGCCAGCACGACAGGGAGGATGCAAGAGACCCAGTACTTC. The V call is TRBV5-1, the J call TRBJ2-5; maybe TRBD1 (7 bases). Trimming took off 6 bases at V and 2 bases at J, with 14 bases between the two ends. The CDR3 loop spans 14 amino acids. Germline V gene lookup returns CDR1 SGHRS and CDR2 YFSETQ.